The 31 T cell receptor beta chains reported below all come from one sample, sequenced in a study of shared clonotypes between healthy human individuals (dated by TCRdb to about 2020). The receptor library was made with the immunoSEQ multiplex PCR assay. Held by TCRdb, this immuneACCESS table contains in-frame sequences only and omits some clones. Under half of the omission traces to an unresolved V gene where checked; the cause of the rest is unknown. This sample gives about 600,000 clones in total; about 97% of them show up just once. Of the sample, roughly 0.05% falls within the top ten clones. The specimen sequenced was naive CD4+ T cells sorted from blood. What this sample's cell subset or site label stands for: CD45RA+ positively selected. The origin of the receptors is a woman aged 25 to 39 in good health.

The J gene is TRBJ2-4, the V gene TRBV5-1; 7 nucleotides agree with TRBD1. CDR3 size: 14 residues. Unmatched junction bases numbered 5, after V lost 3 bases and J lost 5 bases. Germline CDR1 SGHRS, CDR2 YFSETQ. The CDR3 loop is CASSYGDSQNIQYF. CDR3 DNA: TGCGCCAGCAGCTACGGGGACAGCCAAAACATTCAGTACTTC.

The chain recombines TRBV28 with TRBJ1-2; D possibly corresponds to TRBD1 (6 bases). The CDR3 is made up of 14 amino acids. V lost 6 bases and J 4 bases, leaving 15 bases between the germline ends. CDR1 MDHEN and CDR2 SYDVKM come from the germline V gene. In DNA form, the CDR3 reads TGTGCCAGCAGAACAAGGGGGGCCCTCTATGGCTACACCTTC. It is translated as CASRTRGALYGYTF.

The chain uses TRBV6-5 and TRBJ2-7; 10 nucleotides match TRBD1. From germline, CDR1 is MNHEY and CDR2 SVGAGI. The CDR3 consists of 14 residues. V lost 6 bases and J lost 2; bases outside the gene matches: 4. Here the CDR3 reads CASSGTGAAYEQYF. CDR3 nucleotide sequence: TGTGCCAGCAGCGGGACAGGGGCCGCCTACGAGCAGTACTTC.

V is TRBV30 and J is TRBJ1-5, with D unresolved. The V gene's germline CDR1 is GTSNPN and CDR2 SVGIG (reference sequence). The length of the CDR3 is 14 residues. V lost 1 base to trimming and J lost 4 bases, with 11 bases between them. CDR3: CAWSGAVPNQPQHF. DNA for the CDR3: TGTGCCTGGAGTGGGGCAGTCCCTAATCAGCCCCAGCATTTT.

This clone was seen a few times. V gene TRBV27 combines with J gene TRBJ1-2; D is undetermined. V was trimmed by 3 bases and J by 6 bases, leaving 14 bases between them. The CDR3 length is 14 residues. Germline values: CDR1 MNHEY, CDR2 SMNVEV (reference sequence). The chain's CDR3 is CASSFRPQSDGYTF. CDR3 coding DNA: TGTGCCAGCAGTTTTAGGCCACAGTCCGATGGCTACACCTTC.

V gene TRBV28 combines with J gene TRBJ2-1; D perhaps matches TRBD2 (6 bases). The V gene lost 6 bases and the J gene lost 12 bases, with 21 bases spanning the gap. Germline assignment: CDR1 MDHEN and CDR2 SYDVKM. The CDR3 loop spans 14 amino acids. The CDR3 region is CASRNTGTQVAQFF. The CDR3 nucleotides read TGTGCCAGCAGGAATACCGGGACTCAGGTGGCGCAGTTCTTC.

This clone came up once. Compared with germline, one end of the junction differs, possibly owing to a read error. This rearrangement joins TRBV19 to TRBJ2-3; 9 bases align to TRBD2. The germline gives CDR1 LNHDA, CDR2 SQIVND (reference sequence). This CDR3 has 15 amino acids. In nucleotides, the CDR3 is TGTGCCAGTAGGATAGCGGGAGCTAGCACAGATACGCAGTATTTT. It encodes CASRIAGASTDTQYF.

The chain couples TRBV9 to TRBJ2-3, with D possibly being TRBD2 (6 bases). This CDR3 has 17 residues. Germline V lookup: CDR1 SGDLS, CDR2 YYNGEE. Trimming took off 3 bases at V and 2 bases at J, with 19 bases between the two ends. The CDR3 here is CASSEALSRGYTDTQYF. The CDR3 nucleotides are TGTGCCAGCAGCGAGGCCCTCTCGCGGGGCTACACAGATACGCAGTATTTT.

This sequence joins TRBV28 and TRBJ2-1, with TRBD2 as a possible D gene (7 bases). There are 13 residues in the CDR3. In germline, CDR1 is MDHEN, CDR2 SYDVKM. V was shortened by 8 bases and J by 6 bases, with 14 bases between the two germline ends. The CDR3 reads CASLRGGSNEQFF. For the CDR3, the DNA is TGTGCCAGCTTGAGGGGGGGGAGCAATGAGCAGTTCTTC.

This clone was detected a few times. The chain links TRBV12-5 to TRBJ2-7, with unresolved D. V lost 9 bases to trimming and J lost 5 bases, with 20 bases between them. The CDR3 contains 14 residues. Germline V lookup: CDR1 LGHNT, CDR2 FRNRAP. The CDR3 coding sequence is TGTGCTAGCGCCGCCCCGGGCAGGACGGACGAGCAGTACTTC. Amino acids: CASAAPGRTDEQYF.

The V and J genes are TRBV28 and TRBJ2-5; TRBD1 matches at 8 bases. The assigned J gene may be wrong: the sequence end matches TRBJ2-7 better. CDR3 size: 13 residues. Germline CDR1 is MDHEN and CDR2 is SYDVKM. The CDR3 nucleotides read TGTGCCAGCAGTTCGGGACAGGACTACGAGCAGTACTTC. Amino acids: CASSSGQDYEQYF.

This clone came up a few times. The chain links TRBV29-1 to TRBJ2-3; D is unclear. V lost 7 bases, J lost 0 bases, and 8 bases lay in between. Germline CDR1 SQVTM, CDR2 ANQGSEA. The CDR3 has 12 amino acids. The CDR3 region is CSELSSTDTQYF. The CDR3 DNA sequence: TGCAGCGAACTATCTAGCACAGATACGCAGTATTTT.

The genes are TRBV6-4 and TRBJ2-5, with 13 bases identical to TRBD2. The CDR3 contains 18 residues. CDR1 MRHNA and CDR2 SNTAGT come from the germline V gene. The ends lost 1 base at V and 5 bases at J; junction bases unmatched: 10. In DNA, the CDR3 is TGTGCCAGCAGTGACTTTACGACTAGCGGGAGGAGGCGGGAGACCCAGTACTTC. Its translation is CASSDFTTSGRRRETQYF.

The V call is TRBV7-9, the J call TRBJ2-7, with 7 bases fitting TRBD1. After removal of 5 bases from V and 1 base from J, the junction contained 5 bases not matched to a gene. Germline loops: CDR1 SEHNR, CDR2 FQNEAQ (reference sequence). The CDR3 loop spans 14 amino acids. CDR3 amino acids: CASSPRDSSYEQYF. The CDR3 region has the DNA TGTGCCAGCAGCCCCCGGGACAGTTCCTACGAGCAGTACTTC.

The chain links TRBV29-1 to TRBJ2-7; no clear D gene. Trimming removed 5 bases at V and 1 base at J, with 6 bases between. The CDR3 has 11 amino acids. Per the germline V gene, CDR1 is SQVTM and CDR2 is ANQGSEA. CDR3 coding DNA: TGCAGCGTTAGGACGTCCTACGAGCAGTACTTC. The encoded protein is CSVRTSYEQYF.

This chain uses TRBV7-9 with TRBJ2-7, with 11 bases identical to TRBD2. This CDR3 has 16 amino acids. Germline assignment: CDR1 SEHNR and CDR2 FQNEAQ (reference sequence). V lost 5 bases and J lost 7; bases outside the gene matches: 13. CDR3 in DNA: TGTGCCAGCAGCGCGCCTAGGGTGACTAGCGGGAATGAGCAGTACTTC. Amino acid sequence: CASSAPRVTSGNEQYF.

This sequence joins TRBV27 and TRBJ1-4; D gene uncertain. Trimming stripped 7 bases from V and 0 bases from J, with 9 bases between. CDR1 and CDR2 (germline): MNHEY, SMNVEV (reference sequence). The CDR3 has 14 amino acids. CDR3 in amino acids: CASTVDATNEKLFF. In nucleotides, the CDR3 is TGTGCCAGCACCGTGGATGCAACTAATGAAAAACTGTTTTTT.

The chain is built from TRBV6-6 and TRBJ2-7; 10 bases map to TRBD1. Germline CDR1 reads MNHNY; CDR2 reads SVGAGI (reference sequence). J was trimmed by 0 bases and V by 5 bases; bases with no gene match: 4. There are 15 residues in the CDR3. The CDR3 nucleotides read TGTGCCAGCAGTGGACAGGGGGTTAGCTCCTACGAGCAGTACTTC. As protein: CASSGQGVSSYEQYF.

The chain links TRBV28 to TRBJ2-3, with 7 bases matching TRBD2. With V trimmed by 5 bases and J by 2 bases, 10 bases remained unmatched. Germline lookup yields CDR1 MDHEN and CDR2 SYDVKM. The CDR3 spans 16 residues. CDR3 sequence (DNA): TGTGCCAGCAGTCCAGCAGGGCGGGAGTTCACAGATACGCAGTATTTT. As protein: CASSPAGREFTDTQYF.

The chain carries TRBV27 and TRBJ1-5, with TRBD1 matching over 11 bases. Per germline, CDR1 MNHEY and CDR2 SMNVEV (reference sequence). The CDR3 loop spans 14 amino acids. The junction had 3 bases not matched to a gene; V was cut back by 5 bases and J by 6 bases. The CDR3 DNA follows: TGTGCCAGCAGTCAGGACAGGGGGCTTCAGCCCCAGCATTTT. Its translation: CASSQDRGLQPQHF.

The V call is TRBV2, the J call TRBJ2-1; D is possibly TRBD2 (6 bases). Germline loops: CDR1 SNHLY, CDR2 FYNNEI. Trimming took 5 bases from V and 3 from J, leaving 11 bases between them. The CDR3 consists of 14 residues. CDR3 bases: TGTGCCAGCAGTATCCGGGACTTCTACAATGAGCAGTTCTTC. Protein: CASSIRDFYNEQFF.

The chain carries TRBV27 and TRBJ1-2; D is uncertain. The CDR3 has 16 residues. CDR1 MNHEY and CDR2 SMNVEV come from the germline V gene (reference sequence). The ends were cut back, 0 bases at V and 5 bases at J, with 16 bases in the middle. The CDR3 sequence is CASSLSTFGGTYGYTF. The CDR3 DNA reads TGTGCCAGCAGTTTATCCACGTTTGGCGGCACTTATGGCTACACCTTC.

The rearrangement uses TRBV7-8 and TRBJ2-5, with 10 bases identical to TRBD1. Trimming at V came to 0 bases and at J to 5 bases, leaving 3 bases not matched to a gene. Germline values: CDR1 SGHVS, CDR2 FQNEAQ. This CDR3 comprises 15 residues. The CDR3 bases are TGTGCCAGCAGCTTAGCGACAGGGGGCGAGGAGACCCAGTACTTC. It translates to CASSLATGGEETQYF.

This clone was recorded once. The V and J genes are TRBV9 and TRBJ1-1; 10 bases fit TRBD1. This CDR3 region has 12 residues. CDR1 and CDR2 (germline): SGDLS, YYNGEE. With V trimmed by 2 bases and J by 11 bases, 3 bases remained unmatched. The CDR3 sequence is CASSVGTGVAFF. CDR3 nucleotide sequence: TGTGCCAGCAGCGTTGGGACAGGGGTTGCTTTCTTT. The entire variable domain, with the rest obtained from reference TRBV9 and TRBJ1-1, is as follows: DSGVTQTPKHLITATGQRVTLRCSPRSGDLSVYWYQQSLDQGLQFLIQYYNGEERAKGNILERFSAQQFPDLHSELNLSSLELGDSALYFCASSVGTGVAFFGQGTRLTVV.

The chain employs TRBV27 and TRBJ2-5; TRBD2 matches 16 bases. The junction had 22 bases not matched to a gene; V was cut back by 6 bases and J by 6 bases. CDR1 is MNHEY and CDR2 is SMNVEV in the germline V gene (reference sequence). The CDR3 sequence is 21 residues long. CDR3 sequence reads: CASSALTDWGLAGGFRKTQYF. In DNA, the CDR3 is TGTGCCAGCAGCGCACTTACCGACTGGGGACTAGCGGGAGGGTTTAGAAAGACCCAGTACTTC.

The chain links TRBV27 to TRBJ2-6; D is unresolved. V gave up 4 bases and J gave up 2 bases, with 12 bases separating them. The CDR3 totals 16 residues. Germline V gene lookup returns CDR1 MNHEY and CDR2 SMNVEV (reference sequence). This chain's CDR3 is CASSSLHETGANVLTF. CDR3 nucleotide sequence: TGTGCCAGCAGTTCCCTACACGAAACTGGGGCCAACGTCCTGACTTTC.

This clone appeared once. The chain uses TRBV6-5 and TRBJ1-1; D ambiguous. CDR3 length: 13 amino acids. Germline V lookup: CDR1 MNHEY, CDR2 SVGAGI. V lost 2 bases, J lost 5 bases, and 9 bases lay in between. The CDR3: CASSYSWRTEAFF. CDR3 nucleotide sequence: TGTGCCAGCAGTTACAGTTGGAGGACTGAAGCTTTCTTT.

The chain links TRBV5-1 to TRBJ2-1; no definite D call. The CDR3 contains 21 residues. V lost 0 bases, J lost 8 bases, and 33 bases lay in between. In germline, CDR1 is SGHRS, CDR2 YFSETQ. The CDR3 sequence: CASSLERPSSRAPVGIHEQFF. Written as DNA, the CDR3 is TGCGCCAGCAGCTTGGAACGGCCCAGTTCAAGAGCACCGGTTGGGATCCATGAGCAGTTCTTC.

The gene calls are TRBV6-5 and TRBJ2-3; D tentatively fits TRBD1 or TRBD2 (5 bases each). CDR1 is MNHEY, CDR2 SVGAGI, per germline. The CDR3 consists of 15 residues. V was clipped by 2 bases and J by 3 bases, with 12 bases between them. CDR3 protein: CASSYSLWGTDTQYF. The DNA of the CDR3 is TGTGCCAGCAGTTACAGCCTCTGGGGGACAGATACGCAGTATTTT.

This clone showed up just once. This sequence joins TRBV30 and TRBJ1-5; possibly TRBD1 for D (5 bases). The CDR3 has 14 residues. Germline V lookup: CDR1 GTSNPN, CDR2 SVGIG (reference sequence). The V end lost 5 bases, the J end lost 3 bases, and 14 bases lay between the germline ends. CDR3 nucleotides: TGTGCCTGGGGGTCCGGGACGGTCAATCAGCCCCAGCATTTT. It specifies CAWGSGTVNQPQHF. The full variable domain, completed using reference TRBV30 and TRBJ1-5, is SQTIHQWPATLVQPVGSPLSLECTVEGTSNPNLYWYRQAAGRGLQLLFYSVGIGQISSEVPQNLSASRPQDRQFILSSKKLLLSDSGFYLCAWGSGTVNQPQHFGDGTRLSIL.

The chain has TRBV28 and TRBJ2-3; D uncertain. Trimming stripped 6 bases from V and 6 bases from J, with 16 bases between. Looked up from germline, CDR1 is MDHEN and CDR2 is SYDVKM. The CDR3 totals 14 residues. Here the CDR3 reads CASRPTLRRDTQYF. CDR3 DNA: TGTGCCAGCAGGCCCACTCTCCGAAGGGATACGCAGTATTTT.